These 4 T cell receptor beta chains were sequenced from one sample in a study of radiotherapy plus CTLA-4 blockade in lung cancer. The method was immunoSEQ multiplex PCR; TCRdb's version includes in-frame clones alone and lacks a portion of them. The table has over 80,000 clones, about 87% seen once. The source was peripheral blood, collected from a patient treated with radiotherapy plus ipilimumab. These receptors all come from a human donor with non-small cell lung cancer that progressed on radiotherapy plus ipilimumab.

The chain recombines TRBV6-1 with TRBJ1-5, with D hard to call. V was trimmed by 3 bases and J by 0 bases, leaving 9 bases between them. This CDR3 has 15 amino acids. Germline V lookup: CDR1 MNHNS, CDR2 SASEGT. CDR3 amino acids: CASSENKNSNQPQHF. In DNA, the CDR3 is TGTGCCAGCAGTGAGAACAAAAATAGCAATCAGCCCCAGCATTTT.

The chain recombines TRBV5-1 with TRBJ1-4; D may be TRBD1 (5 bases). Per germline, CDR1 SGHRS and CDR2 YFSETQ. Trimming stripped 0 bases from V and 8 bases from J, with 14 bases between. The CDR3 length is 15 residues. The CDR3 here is CASSLAQGGGEKLFF. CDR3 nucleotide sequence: TGCGCCAGCAGCTTGGCCCAGGGAGGAGGGGAAAAACTGTTTTTT.

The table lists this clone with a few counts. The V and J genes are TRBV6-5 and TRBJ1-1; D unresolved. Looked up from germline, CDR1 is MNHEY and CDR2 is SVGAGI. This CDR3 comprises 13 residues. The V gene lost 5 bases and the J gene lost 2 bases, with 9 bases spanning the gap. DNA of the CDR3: TGTGCCAGCAGTATGTGGCAAAACACTGAAGCTTTCTTT. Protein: CASSMWQNTEAFF.

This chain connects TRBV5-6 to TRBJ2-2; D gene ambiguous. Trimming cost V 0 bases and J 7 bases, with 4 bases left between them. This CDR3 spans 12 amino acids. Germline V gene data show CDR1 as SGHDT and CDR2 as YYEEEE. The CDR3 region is CASSLGIGELFF. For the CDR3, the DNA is TGTGCCAGCAGCTTGGGGATCGGGGAGCTGTTTTTT.